The 13 T cell receptor beta chains below come from one sample, sequenced in a study of cytomegalovirus exposure and HLA in healthy donors. The PCR employed 60 Vbeta primers together with 13 Jbeta primers. Libraries were prepared by immunoSEQ multiplex PCR; TCRdb keeps only in-frame clonotypes and omits some of them. The sample consists of around 190,000 clones, around 77% of them appearing once. The material sequenced was PBMCs. The receptors were sampled from a man aged 60 to 69 in good health and CMV-seronegative.

This clone was seen once. The chain recombines TRBV7-2 with TRBJ1-5; tentative D call: TRBD1 (5 bases). The CDR3 sequence is 19 residues long. Trimming took off 0 bases at V and 2 bases at J, with 20 bases between the two ends. Germline-derived CDR1 and CDR2 are SGHTA and FQGNSA. This CDR3 is CASSLAPGLYGSGNQPQHF. The CDR3 DNA sequence: TGTGCCAGCAGCTTAGCGCCGGGACTCTATGGGTCAGGCAATCAGCCCCAGCATTTT.

The chain employs TRBV19 and TRBJ2-3; 10 nucleotides match TRBD2. The CDR3 spans 17 residues. Trimming at V came to 9 bases and at J to 2 bases, leaving 14 bases not matched to a gene. CDR1 LNHDA and CDR2 SQIVND come from the germline V gene (reference sequence). CDR3 bases: TGTGCCAGCCGGACTAGCGGTTCATGGGGCCTCACAGATACGCAGTATTTT. Its translation is CASRTSGSWGLTDTQYF.

The V gene is TRBV13, the J gene TRBJ2-3; 8 bases are shared with TRBD2. The CDR3 is 15 amino acids. The ends lost 6 bases at V and 0 bases at J; junction bases unmatched: 5. Germline loops: CDR1 PRHDT, CDR2 FYEKMQ (reference sequence). CDR3 sequence: CASRGERGSTDTQYF. The CDR3 bases are TGTGCCAGCAGAGGGGAGCGGGGGAGCACAGATACGCAGTATTTT.

The chain employs TRBV19 and TRBJ2-2; 9 nucleotides align to TRBD1. Germline V gene lookup returns CDR1 LNHDA and CDR2 SQIVND (reference sequence). With V trimmed by 5 bases and J by 7 bases, 8 bases remained unmatched. The CDR3 sequence is 15 residues long. The CDR3 is CASSVGTGLNGELFF. CDR3 coding DNA: TGTGCCAGTAGTGTCGGGACAGGGTTAAACGGGGAGCTGTTTTTT.

This chain uses TRBV6-1 with TRBJ1-5; D not resolved. The V gene lost 3 bases and the J gene lost 3 bases, with 9 bases spanning the gap. The germline V gene encodes CDR1 MNHNS and CDR2 SASEGT. The CDR3 has 14 residues. The CDR3 nucleotides read TGTGCCAGCAGTGACATCAGTTACAATCAGCCCCAGCATTTT. Protein: CASSDISYNQPQHF.

This clone was found once. This chain links TRBV18 with TRBJ2-7; 7 nucleotides align to TRBD2. V lost 5 bases to trimming and J lost 4 bases; unmatched junction nucleotides: 8. Germline-derived CDR1 and CDR2 are KGHSH and LQKENI. The length of the CDR3 is 14 residues. Written as DNA, the CDR3 is TGTGCCAGCTCAAAGGCGGGAGTGGAGTACGAGCAGTACTTC. Protein sequence: CASSKAGVEYEQYF. Complete variable domain (other parts from reference TRBV18 and TRBJ2-7): NAGVMQNPRHLVRRRGQEARLRCSPMKGHSHVYWYRQLPEEGLKFMVYLQKENIIDESGMPKERFSAEFPKEGPSILRIQQVVRGDSAAYFCASSKAGVEYEQYFGPGTRLTVT.

This sequence joins TRBV11-2 and TRBJ1-2; D is possibly TRBD1 (5 bases). V lost 3 bases and J lost 6, with 11 bases in between. Germline CDR1 is SGHAT and CDR2 is FQNNGV. CDR3 length: 13 amino acids. CDR3 amino acids: CASSFDRKNGYTF. The CDR3 bases are TGTGCCAGCAGCTTCGACAGAAAAAATGGCTACACCTTC.

This sequence joins TRBV5-1 and TRBJ1-1, with a possible D match to TRBD1 (6 bases). CDR1 is SGHRS and CDR2 is YFSETQ in the germline V gene. The CDR3 runs 17 residues. Between the trimmed V and J ends, which lost 4 bases and 5 bases, there was a span of 24 bases. The CDR3 protein is CASSREGGGPTITEAFF. The CDR3 nucleotides are TGCGCCAGCAGCCGGGAAGGGGGAGGGCCCACCATAACTGAAGCTTTCTTT.

The chain is built from TRBV29-1 and TRBJ2-5; D is unresolved. CDR3 length: 11 amino acids. Germline CDR1 reads SQVTM; CDR2 reads ANQGSEA. With 7 bases removed from V and 5 bases from J, the gap between germline ends came to 11 bases. CDR3 coding DNA: TGCAGCGCCGACCTGGGCGAGACCCAGTACTTC. This gives the protein CSADLGETQYF.

This rearrangement joins TRBV9 to TRBJ2-7; 7 bases are shared with TRBD2. The junction had 8 bases not matched to a gene; V was cut back by 0 bases and J by 5 bases. This CDR3 contains 15 residues. Germline CDR1 is SGDLS and CDR2 is YYNGEE. CDR3 protein: CASSVGSGDYDEQYF. The CDR3 bases are TGTGCCAGCAGCGTAGGTTCGGGGGACTACGACGAGCAGTACTTC.

This clone showed up just once. V usage is TRBV5-6 and J usage is TRBJ2-5, with D perhaps TRBD2 (6 bases). The germline CDR1 and CDR2 sequences are SGHDT and YYEEEE. This CDR3 is 15 amino acids long. V gave up 1 base and J gave up 3 bases, with 13 bases separating them. Written as DNA, the CDR3 is TGTGCCAGCAGCTTGTTGGGGGGAGGTAAAGAGACCCAGTACTTC. It specifies CASSLLGGGKETQYF.

This clone was counted ten times or more. The chain couples TRBV7-9 to TRBJ2-5; TRBD1 aligns across 8 bases. The V segment lost 5 bases and the J segment 4 bases; nucleotides outside the gene matches: 0. The CDR3 has 12 residues. Per germline, CDR1 SEHNR and CDR2 FQNEAQ (reference sequence). The CDR3 sequence: CASSTGGETQYF. DNA of the CDR3: TGTGCCAGCAGCACAGGGGGAGAGACCCAGTACTTC.

On this clone itself: The junction does not match germline at one end; this may be a read error. CDR3 residues: CASSDNQGPVGYPF. CDR3 nucleotides: TGCGCCAGCAGTGATAACCAGGGGCCAGTGGGCTACCCCTTC. The chain joins TRBV10-2 to TRBJ1-2, with D possibly being TRBD1 (6 bases). Germline V gives CDR1 WSHSY, CDR2 SAAADI. The CDR3 is 14 residues long.